This T cell receptor (beta chain) was profiled in a study of blood T cell repertoires in COVID-19. Study as a whole: There were acute and convalescent COVID-19 samples, and they came from the United States, Italy and Spain. Sources were T cells, B-cell-depleted T cells, or PBMCs; the material itself was cDNA or gDNA.

Authors' analysis steps: Amplification with reference gene primers provided the estimates of nucleated cell counts. This table comes from immunoSEQ multiplex PCR, and its TCRdb copy is limited to in-frame clones, with some not included. V and J calls and clone size are copied from that table; D and trimming were computed from the DNA. The table has approximately 75,000 clones, about nine tenths seen once. Trimming shortened V by 1 base and J by 7 bases, and 16 bases separated the two germline ends. Germline CDR1 and CDR2: SEHNR and FQNEAQ (reference sequence). This CDR3 has 16 residues. This chain joins TRBV7-9 and TRBJ2-2, with D unresolved. The clonotype comes from a human donor in a cohort sampled during active COVID-19. The sequenced material came from peripheral blood. This CDR3 is CASSLDPPRSGGELFF. The CDR3 DNA sequence: TGTGCCAGCAGCTTAGACCCGCCGCGATCGGGCGGGGAGCTGTTTTTT.